The rows below give T cell receptor beta chains drawn from one sample of a study of CD8 T cells in Susac syndrome. TCRdb re-derived calls from the immunoSEQ multiplex PCR reads in MiXCR, one entry per CDR3 protein. Of around 130,000 distinct CDR3 sequences in the sample, 90% to 95% were seen once. Sequences were obtained from CD4+ T cells from PBMCs. The receptors stem from a human donor in good health. Each CDR3 is given with its conserved first and last residue. The D gene is left open where the match is weak. For some rows the clone size is stated as once, few or many, or as a class when expanded; others skip it.

D gene,J gene,V gene,clone size,CDR3 DNA,CDR3 protein
NA,TRBJ1-2,TRBV14,NA,TGTGCCAGCAGCCAGGGGGCTGGCTACACCTTC,CASSQGAGYTF
TRBD2,TRBJ2-5,TRBV5-8,NA,TGTGCCAGCAGCTTTGATCTAGCGGGAATAGAGACCCAGTACTTC,CASSFDLAGIETQYF
NA,TRBJ1-3,TRBV3-1,NA,TGTGCCAGCAGCCAGACGGGAAACACCATATATTTT,CASSQTGNTIYF
TRBD1,TRBJ2-6,TRBV24-1,NA,TGTGCCACCAGTGACCGGGACAGTCGCTCTGGGGCCAACGTCCTGACTTTC,CATSDRDSRSGANVLTF
TRBD2,TRBJ2-5,TRBV5-4,NA,TGTGCCAGCAGGACGAGAGCGGGGCAAGAGACCCAGTACTTC,CASRTRAGQETQYF
TRBD1,TRBJ2-7,TRBV20-1,NA,TGCAGCTTGGGGACAGGGCTCTCCTACGAGCAGTACTTC,CSLGTGLSYEQYF
TRBD2,TRBJ2-1,TRBV5-1,NA,TGCGCCAGCAGCTTGGGGACTAGCGGGAGGCGCAATGAGCAGTTCTTC,CASSLGTSGRRNEQFF
NA,TRBJ2-7,TRBV19,NA,TGTGCCAGTAAACCGGGGCCAGTCTCCTACGAGCAGTACTTC,CASKPGPVSYEQYF
NA,TRBJ2-4,TRBV2,once,TGTGCCAGCAGTGGGGCGCAACTAGCCAAAAACATTCAGTACTTC,CASSGAQLAKNIQYF
NA,TRBJ1-4,TRBV5-1,NA,TGCGCCAGCAGCTCCGGGACGTCAAATGAAAAACTGTTTTTT,CASSSGTSNEKLFF
NA,TRBJ1-5,TRBV19,NA,TGTGCCAGTAGTATGGTCCAACAGTATAGCAATCAGCCCCAGCATTTT,CASSMVQQYSNQPQHF
NA,TRBJ2-1,TRBV15,NA,TGTGCCACCAGCGGAGGCGATGACTACAATGAGCAGTTCTTC,CATSGGDDYNEQFF
NA,TRBJ1-3,TRBV3-1,NA,TGTGCCAGCAGTCCATGGAGCTCTGGAAACACCATATATTTT,CASSPWSSGNTIYF
TRBD1,TRBJ2-7,TRBV27,NA,TGTGCCAGCAGTCGACAGGGGGCGGGGGAGCAGTACTTC,CASSRQGAGEQYF
NA,TRBJ1-2,TRBV18,once,TGTGCCAGCTCACCACCCAGGACATGGGGGAATGGCTACACCTTC,CASSPPRTWGNGYTF
NA,TRBJ2-3,TRBV7-2,NA,TGTGCCAGCAGCTTTCTTAGCGGAAGCACAGATACGCAGTATTTT,CASSFLSGSTDTQYF
TRBD1,TRBJ1-5,TRBV28,NA,TGTGCCAGCAGCTGGGACAGCGATTATAGCAATCAGCCCCAGCATTTT,CASSWDSDYSNQPQHF
NA,TRBJ2-2,TRBV29-1,NA,TGCAGCGTTGCGGGGGGGACAGGGAACACCGGGGAGCTGTTTTTT,CSVAGGTGNTGELFF
NA,TRBJ2-7,TRBV28,NA,TGTGCCAGCAACTCCGGTGTCGGTCTACCCTACGAGCAGTACTTC,CASNSGVGLPYEQYF
TRBD1,TRBJ1-1,TRBV18,NA,TGTGCCAGCTCACCGGGGACAGCCATTCAAGCTTTCTTT,CASSPGTAIQAFF
TRBD2,TRBJ2-2,TRBV5-1,once,TGCGCCAGCAGCGGGCCCTCACTAGCGGTAACCGGGGAGCTGTTTTTT,CASSGPSLAVTGELFF
NA,TRBJ1-5,TRBV7-2,NA,TGTGCCAGCAGCTTAGTGGGCACGGGGGGTCAGCCCCAGCATTTT,CASSLVGTGGQPQHF
TRBD2,TRBJ2-7,TRBV7-2,NA,TGTGCCAGCAGCATCTCCGGGACTAGCGGGGGCGTACAGTACTTC,CASSISGTSGGVQYF
NA,TRBJ2-4,TRBV3-1,NA,TGTGCCAGCAGCCCTCAACGCGGACAGAGGGCTCCGGCCAAAAACATTCAGTACTTC,CASSPQRGQRAPAKNIQYF
NA,TRBJ2-7,TRBV12-3/TRBV12-4,NA,TGTGCCAGCAGCCCCCTACGGTCCTACGAGCAGTACTTC,CASSPLRSYEQYF
NA,TRBJ2-7,TRBV6-2/TRBV6-3,NA,TGTGCCAGCAGTCGCCTAGCTGTAGGCTACGAGCAGTACTTC,CASSRLAVGYEQYF
TRBD2,TRBJ2-7,TRBV20-1,NA,TGCAGTGCTAGACCCCCCGGGGCTAGCGGCTCCTACGAGCAGTACTTC,CSARPPGASGSYEQYF
TRBD2,TRBJ2-1,TRBV19,NA,TGTGCCAGTAGAACTAGCGGGAGGACCAATGAGCAGTTCTTC,CASRTSGRTNEQFF
NA,TRBJ1-3,TRBV10-1,NA,TGCGCCAGCCGTGACAGCAGCTCTGGAAACACCATATATTTT,CASRDSSSGNTIYF
NA,TRBJ2-1,TRBV29-1,NA,TGCAGCGTCGCAGTAGGGGCCAGCTCCTACAATGAGCAGTTCTTC,CSVAVGASSYNEQFF
NA,TRBJ2-1,TRBV29-1,NA,TGCAGCGCTAGGCGGGACAGTTCGCATGAGCAGTTCTTC,CSARRDSSHEQFF
NA,TRBJ2-1,TRBV5-4,NA,TGTGCCAGCAGCTTAATGTGGGGGGCAGGGAATGAGCAGTTCTTC,CASSLMWGAGNEQFF
NA,TRBJ2-7,TRBV7-2,NA,TGTGCCAGCAGCTTAACCCTCCTAGACGAGCAGTACTTC,CASSLTLLDEQYF
NA,TRBJ1-5,TRBV28,NA,TGTGCCAGCAGTTTGCCGGAGAATCAGCCCCAGCATTTT,CASSLPENQPQHF
NA,TRBJ2-5,TRBV7-2,NA,TGTGCCAGCGGGGACCCAGTGCAGACCCAGTACTTC,CASGDPVQTQYF
TRBD1,TRBJ2-3,TRBV19,NA,TGTGCCAGTAGTGAGGGACAGAAGCGGGATACGCAGTATTTT,CASSEGQKRDTQYF
NA,TRBJ2-3,TRBV5-1,NA,TGCGCCAGCAGCTCAAAGTGGAGTGGCGGAAGGAGCACAGATACGCAGTATTTT,CASSSKWSGGRSTDTQYF
NA,TRBJ2-7,TRBV7-9,NA,TGTGCCAGCAGCTTAGGGCCGGGACGGACCTCTTGGGAGCAGTACTTC,CASSLGPGRTSWEQYF
TRBD1,TRBJ2-3,TRBV5-1,NA,TGCGCCAGCAGCATGACAGGGGCAGATACGCAGTATTTT,CASSMTGADTQYF
TRBD2,TRBJ2-1,TRBV28,NA,TGTGCCAGCAGTTCCCTCCTAGCGGGGGGCCCGCAGTTCTTC,CASSSLLAGGPQFF
NA,TRBJ1-4,TRBV30,NA,TGTGCCTGGAGTGTATCCGCGAAAAAACTGTTTTTT,CAWSVSAKKLFF
NA,TRBJ2-5,TRBV18,NA,TGTGCCAGCTCACCCAATTCGGAGACCCAGTACTTC,CASSPNSETQYF
TRBD2,TRBJ2-1,TRBV20-1,NA,TGCAGTGCCCCCTCCCTAGCGGGAGGGTCCTACAATGAGCAGTTCTTC,CSAPSLAGGSYNEQFF
NA,TRBJ2-5,TRBV20-1,NA,TGCAGTGCTGGGCCGGTGGGGGGCGGGGAGACCCAGTACTTC,CSAGPVGGGETQYF
NA,TRBJ1-5,TRBV18,once,TGTGCCAGCTCACCAACCCGCAATCAGCCCCAGCATTTT,CASSPTRNQPQHF
NA,TRBJ1-2,TRBV11-2,NA,TGTGCCAGCAGCCAATACAGGGACCGACCTGGTAGCTACACCTTC,CASSQYRDRPGSYTF
TRBD1,TRBJ2-3,TRBV2,NA,TGTGCCAGCAGCGGGACAGGGGGAGTAAGAGCAGATACGCAGTATTTT,CASSGTGGVRADTQYF
TRBD2,TRBJ2-2,TRBV19,NA,TGTGCCAGTAGTATCGCTATTCTAGCGGGAGGTCGAAACACCGGGGAGCTGTTTTTT,CASSIAILAGGRNTGELFF
NA,TRBJ2-1,TRBV18,NA,TGTGCCAGCTCAACCTCAGGGACATACAATGAGCAGTTCTTC,CASSTSGTYNEQFF
NA,TRBJ1-1,TRBV3-1,NA,TGTGCCAGCAGCCTGTCATGGGACACTGAAGCTTTCTTT,CASSLSWDTEAFF